This record looks at one T cell receptor beta chain sequence and its context. This sample is part of a study of shared clonotypes between healthy human individuals. CDR1 SQVTM and CDR2 ANQGSEA come from the germline V gene. Trimming pared 3 bases from V and 2 bases from J, leaving 19 bases between. The CDR3 runs 16 residues. CD45RO-negative, CCR7-positively selected cells formed the naive CD8 fraction, excluding terminally differentiated effector memory CD45RA+ cells. Each cell subset's genomic DNA was divided evenly among several immunoSEQ plates. TCRdb keeps only in-frame clones here, not all; method: immunoSEQ multiplex PCR. This table has about 680,000 clones, 92% appearing once.

The clonotype originates from a young man in good health. Sequences were obtained from naive CD8+ T cells sorted from blood. The V and J genes are TRBV29-1 and TRBJ2-5; tentatively, D is TRBD2 (5 bases). The CDR3 DNA sequence: TGCAGCGTTGAGGAGGTGGGGAGTCCGGTACAAGAGACCCAGTACTTC. Protein: CSVEEVGSPVQETQYF.